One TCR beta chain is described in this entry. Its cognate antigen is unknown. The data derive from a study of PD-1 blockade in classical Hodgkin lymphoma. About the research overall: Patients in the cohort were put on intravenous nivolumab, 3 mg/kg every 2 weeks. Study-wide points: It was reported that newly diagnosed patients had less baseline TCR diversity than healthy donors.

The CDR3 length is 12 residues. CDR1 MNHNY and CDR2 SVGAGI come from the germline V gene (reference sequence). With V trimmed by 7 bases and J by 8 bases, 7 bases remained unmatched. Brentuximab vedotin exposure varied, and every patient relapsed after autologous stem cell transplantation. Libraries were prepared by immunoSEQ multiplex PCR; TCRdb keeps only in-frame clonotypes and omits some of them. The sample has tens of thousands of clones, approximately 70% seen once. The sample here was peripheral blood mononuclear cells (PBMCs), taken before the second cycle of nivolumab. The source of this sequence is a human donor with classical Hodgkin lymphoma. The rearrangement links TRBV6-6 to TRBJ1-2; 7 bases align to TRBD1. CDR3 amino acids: CASTLEQGGYTF. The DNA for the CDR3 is TGTGCCAGCACTCTAGAACAGGGGGGCTACACCTTC.